This T cell receptor (beta chain) appears in the sequencing data of a study of T-cell memory formation after mild COVID-19. This clonotype has a count of ten or more. The germline V gene encodes CDR1 SQVTM and CDR2 ANQGSEA. The CDR3 is 15 amino acids. V gave up 6 bases and J gave up 6 bases; unmatched junction bases: 14. TCRdb re-called the 5' RACE reads with MiXCR, one entry per CDR3 protein. The sample comprises over 50,000 distinct CDR3 sequences, approximately 9.1% of which are singletons, and about 12% rests with the top ten. The sample comprised PBMCs or a T cell subset sorted from them (not recorded which). The chain has TRBV29-1 and TRBJ2-1; 7 bases map to TRBD1. The receptor's source is an adult woman who had mild COVID-19 (a few samples of this study predate the infection). Cell type and time point are not known. This CDR3 reads CSVETGTVSVNEQFF. CDR3 DNA: TGCAGCGTCGAAACCGGGACAGTTTCAGTCAATGAGCAGTTCTTC.